These 27 T cell receptor beta chains were sequenced from one sample in a study of T cells in Graves' hyperthyroidism and ophthalmopathy. Researchers amplified the TCR beta CDR3 regions from RNA transcripts. A set of HTBI primers served as the primers for a first-round RT-PCR of the TCR CDR3. TCRdb re-derived calls from the multiplex PCR reads in MiXCR, one entry per CDR3 protein. The repertoire consists of around 700,000 distinct CDR3 sequences, with about 35% occurring once and the leading ten covering more than 25%. The sequenced sample was blood. All receptors derive from a woman in her forties with Graves' hyperthyroidism.

As to this clonotype: An end of the junction does not agree with germline; a read error may underlie this. The chain links TRBV12-3 or TRBV12-4 to TRBJ1-2; possible D gene TRBD1, 6 bases. This CDR3 has 14 amino acids. The CDR3 region is CASSQQGEDYGHTF. The DNA for the CDR3 is TGTGCCAGCAGTCAACAGGGTGAAGACTATGGCCACACCTTC.

This clonotype was recorded a few times. The chain is built from TRBV10-1 and TRBJ2-1; D assignment may be TRBD1 or TRBD2 (6 bases each). Looked up from germline, CDR1 is WNHNN and CDR2 is SYGVQD (reference sequence). V gave up 0 bases and J gave up 2 bases, with 11 bases separating them. The CDR3 extends over 16 amino acids. CDR3 DNA sequence: TGCGCCAGCAGTGAGTCTCGGGGGCCAACCTACAATGAGCAGTTCTTC. This codes for CASSESRGPTYNEQFF.

V is TRBV12-3 or TRBV12-4 and J is TRBJ1-2; 12 bases agree with TRBD1. The CDR3 length is 16 residues. J gave up 8 bases and V 6 bases, and 13 bases lay outside the gene matches. The CDR3 here is CASSRPGTGGRGGYTF. The CDR3 region has the DNA TGTGCCAGCAGCCGTCCCGGGACAGGGGGCCGGGGGGGCTACACCTTC.

The chain employs TRBV29-1 and TRBJ1-2; tentative D call: TRBD1 (5 bases). V was shortened by 3 bases and J by 4 bases, with 18 bases between the two germline ends. The germline V gene has CDR1 SQVTM and CDR2 ANQGSEA. There are 15 residues in the CDR3. CDR3 protein: CSVDDLRAGLYGYTF. CDR3 coding DNA: TGCAGCGTTGATGACCTCCGGGCGGGACTCTATGGCTACACCTTC.

This chain links TRBV7-2 with TRBJ1-6; 12 bases map to TRBD1. CDR1 and CDR2 from the germline V gene are SGHTA and FQGNSA. The CDR3 is made up of 14 amino acids. V was pared by 6 bases and J by 12 bases, with 6 bases of the junction left unmatched. The CDR3 here is CASSFGTGGRPLHF. The CDR3 nucleotides read TGTGCCAGCAGTTTCGGGACAGGGGGCCGACCCCTCCACTTT.

A remark on this clonotype: A much bigger clone sits one base away, suggesting this may be a read error. V gene TRBV29-1 combines with J gene TRBJ1-1, with unresolved D. The germline V gene encodes CDR1 SQVTM and CDR2 ANQGSEA. The CDR3 runs 14 residues. Between the trimmed V and J ends, which lost 4 bases and 4 bases, there was a span of 16 bases. In nucleotides, the CDR3 is TGCAGCGTTGCAGGTGAACAGAAGAGCACTGAAGCTTTCTTT. Translated, it gives CSVAGEQKSTEAFF.

The chain has TRBV7-9 and TRBJ2-7; D is tentatively TRBD1 or TRBD2 (5 bases each). The J call may be incorrect, as the DNA end agrees better with TRBJ2-1. This CDR3 comprises 15 residues. CDR1 is SEHNR and CDR2 is FQNEAQ in the germline V gene (reference sequence). For the CDR3, the DNA is TGTGCCAGCAGCGTACCGGGATCCAAGGGGCATGAGCAGTTCTTC. Translated, it gives CASSVPGSKGHEQFF.

This clonotype was observed a handful of times. V usage is TRBV2 and J usage is TRBJ1-2, with D possibly being TRBD1 (6 bases). The length of the CDR3 is 16 residues. V lost 6 bases, J lost 4 bases, and 21 bases lay in between. Germline CDR1 is SNHLY and CDR2 is FYNNEI. CDR3: CASSQDTRGTSYGYTF. DNA of the CDR3: TGTGCCAGCAGCCAAGATACCAGGGGCACAAGCTATGGCTACACCTTC.

The chain combines TRBV7-2 with TRBJ1-2, with 10 nucleotides matching TRBD1. The CDR3 runs 13 residues. Losses at the gene ends were 5 bases for V and 8 bases for J; bases not matched to a gene: 5. CDR1 and CDR2 from the germline V gene are SGHTA and FQGNSA. CDR3: CASSILTGGGYTF. The CDR3 coding sequence is TGTGCCAGCAGCATCCTGACAGGGGGCGGCTACACCTTC.

On this clonotype: This may be a read error, as it is one base from a much larger clone. The final CDR3 position lacks the conserved phenylalanine or tryptophan, pointing to a likely read error. It is unclear where the CDR3 begins or ends on the DNA, so no DNA is shown, and the CDR3 is as TCRdb lists it. The chain uses TRBV12-3 or TRBV12-4 and TRBJ2-7. Ends included, the CDR3 has 8 residues. The CDR3: CASTRTSI.

The CDR3 region is CSVVWATGELFF. CDR3 nucleotide sequence: TGCAGCGTTGTGTGGGCCACCGGGGAGCTGTTTTTT. This chain uses TRBV29-1 with TRBJ2-2; D remains ambiguous. Per the germline V gene, CDR1 is SQVTM and CDR2 is ANQGSEA. The CDR3 sequence is 12 residues long. Trimming took off 4 bases at V and 4 bases at J, with 7 bases between the two ends.

This clonotype showed up just a few times. V usage is TRBV20-1 and J usage is TRBJ1-2; 9 bases agree with TRBD1. Trimming cost V 8 bases and J 4 bases; bases outside gene matches: 17. CDR3 length: 16 residues. The germline V gene has CDR1 DFQATT and CDR2 SNEGSKA (reference sequence). CDR3 loop: CSPQGAGQGFSYGYTF. DNA of the CDR3: TGCAGTCCCCAGGGGGCCGGACAGGGGTTTTCCTATGGCTACACCTTC.

This clonotype was seen only a few times. CDR3 nucleotides: TGTGCCAGCAGCCAAGTGGTAGGGGGAACGGGCTACACCTTC. Its translation is CASSQVVGGTGYTF. This chain connects TRBV3-1 to TRBJ1-2; D is perhaps TRBD1 (6 bases). Germline V gene sequence: CDR1 LGHDT, CDR2 YNNKEL (reference sequence). The ends were cut back, 1 base at V and 8 bases at J, with 14 bases in the middle. This CDR3 comprises 14 residues.

Concerning this clonotype itself: This may arise from a read error, as a much more abundant clone is one base away. The chain joins TRBV12-3 or TRBV12-4 to TRBJ1-5; weak D call: TRBD1 (5 bases). The V end lost 5 bases, the J end lost 6 bases, and 14 bases lay between the germline ends. The CDR3 consists of 14 residues. CDR3 region: CASSARQRSQPQHF. The CDR3 DNA reads TGTGCCAGCAGTGCGCGACAGAGAAGTCAGCCCCAGCATTTT.

This clonotype turned up a few times. The chain couples TRBV7-2 to TRBJ2-7; a weak D match, TRBD1 (7 bases). Germline CDR1 and CDR2: SGHTA and FQGNSA. V was shortened by 5 bases and J by 3 bases, with 17 bases between the two germline ends. The CDR3 has 15 residues. CDR3 nucleotide sequence: TGTGCCAGCAGCCCCCGGGGGACAGCCTTCTACGAGCAGTACTTC. Its protein is CASSPRGTAFYEQYF.

The sample holds a few counts of this clonotype. The chain recombines TRBV5-4 with TRBJ1-1, with D unresolved. The V end lost 0 bases, the J end lost 2 bases, and 8 bases lay between the germline ends. CDR3 length: 14 amino acids. Germline CDR1 reads SGHNT; CDR2 reads YYREEE (reference sequence). DNA for the CDR3: TGTGCCAGCAGCTTGGCCAGGAGCAACACTGAAGCTTTCTTT. Its protein product is CASSLARSNTEAFF.

This clonotype was detected only once. A much more abundant neighbour one base away suggests this may be a read error. The chain uses TRBV29-1 and TRBJ2-7, with D perhaps TRBD1 (5 bases). The CDR3 has 12 amino acids. Germline V gene data show CDR1 as SQVTM and CDR2 as ANQGSEA. The CDR3 DNA is TGCAGTGCTGTGCCGACAGTCTACGAGCAGTACTTC. Amino acids: CSAVPTVYEQYF.

About this clonotype itself: Compared with germline, one end of the junction differs, possibly owing to a read error. The V call is TRBV7-2, the J call TRBJ1-3; D call uncertain. The CDR3 totals 14 residues. CDR1 and CDR2 (germline): SGHTA, FQGNSA. This CDR3 is CASSFAGSGSTIYF. CDR3 coding DNA: TGTGCCAGCAGCTTCGCAGGCTCTGGAAGCACCATATATTTT.

The V and J genes are TRBV4-1 and TRBJ1-5; D possibly corresponds to TRBD1 (5 bases). The CDR3 consists of 16 residues. Germline lookup yields CDR1 MGHRA and CDR2 YSYEKL. Trimming shortened V by 0 bases and J by 7 bases, and 16 bases separated the two germline ends. Written as DNA, the CDR3 is TGCGCCAGCAGCCAAGATCAGGGAATGGCCAGGCAGCCCCAGCATTTT. This translates into CASSQDQGMARQPQHF.

The sample holds a few counts of this clonotype. The chain carries TRBV4-3 and TRBJ1-4, with D hard to call. V was cut by 1 base and J by 10 bases, with 13 bases left in between. This CDR3 spans 14 amino acids. Looked up from germline, CDR1 is LGHNA and CDR2 is YSLEER. The CDR3 here is CASSQVGPGRKLFF. The CDR3 nucleotides read TGCGCCAGCAGCCAAGTCGGGCCTGGGAGAAAACTGTTTTTT.

V usage is TRBV24-1 and J usage is TRBJ2-7; 8 nucleotides match TRBD1. Unmatched junction bases numbered 5, after V lost 2 bases and J lost 6 bases. Germline-derived CDR1 and CDR2 are KGHDR and SFDVKD. The CDR3 loop spans 14 amino acids. CDR3 coding DNA: TGTGCCACCAGTGATTCCGACAGGGGAGTCGAGCAGTACTTC. This encodes CATSDSDRGVEQYF.

The V and J genes are TRBV10-3 and TRBJ2-7; 11 nucleotides match TRBD1. The trim removed 10 bases at V and 7 bases at J, leaving 15 bases unmatched. CDR1 is ENHRY, CDR2 SYGVKD, per germline. This CDR3 has 15 residues. The CDR3 DNA follows: TGTGCCAGCACCTGGGGACAGGGGGTAACTGGAGAGCAGTACTTC. It yields the protein CASTWGQGVTGEQYF.

This clonotype was counted many times. The chain employs TRBV9 and TRBJ1-5; perhaps TRBD1 as D (5 bases). Trimming pared 4 bases from V and 7 bases from J, leaving 12 bases between. Germline CDR1 reads SGDLS; CDR2 reads YYNGEE. This CDR3 contains 13 residues. The CDR3 region is CASSQGSRQPQHF. CDR3 nucleotide sequence: TGTGCCAGCAGCCAGGGTTCTCGCCAGCCCCAGCATTTT.

This clonotype was counted a few times. The genes are TRBV19 and TRBJ1-5, with 7 bases matching TRBD1. Per the germline V gene, CDR1 is LNHDA and CDR2 is SQIVND (reference sequence). The CDR3 is made up of 16 amino acids. The V segment lost 4 bases and the J segment 0 bases; nucleotides outside the gene matches: 6. Here the CDR3 DNA reads TGTGCCAGTAGTACCAGACAGGGATTTAGCAATCAGCCCCAGCATTTT. Its translation is CASSTRQGFSNQPQHF.

This clonotype was found many times. This sequence joins TRBV2 and TRBJ1-1; perhaps TRBD1 as D (5 bases). The CDR3 contains 12 residues. Germline CDR1 SNHLY, CDR2 FYNNEI. Between the trimmed V and J ends, which lost 6 bases and 8 bases, there was a span of 13 bases. CDR3 in DNA: TGTGCCAGCAGGGGGGAGGTGAGGGAAGCTTTCTTT. Residues: CASRGEVREAFF.

The chain combines TRBV7-6 with TRBJ1-4; D possibly corresponds to TRBD1 (6 bases). Trimming pared 8 bases from V and 3 bases from J, leaving 13 bases between. Germline V gene sequence: CDR1 SGHVS, CDR2 FNYEAQ. There are 14 residues in the CDR3. DNA for the CDR3: TGTGCCAGCTCCCAAAGGGGGTCTAATGAAAAACTGTTTTTT. Its protein is CASSQRGSNEKLFF.

This clonotype was recorded at least ten times. V and J are TRBV28 and TRBJ1-5; unclear D gene. The length of the CDR3 is 12 residues. Germline CDR1 and CDR2: MDHEN and SYDVKM. V lost 8 bases, J lost 7 bases, and 12 bases lay in between. The CDR3 reads CASVVRGQPQHF. The CDR3, as DNA: TGTGCCAGCGTAGTAAGAGGGCAGCCCCAGCATTTT. The whole variable domain, remainder taken from reference TRBV28 and TRBJ1-5, is DVKVTQSSRYLVKRTGEKVFLECVQDMDHENMFWYRQDPGLGLRLIYFSYDVKMKEKGDIPEGYSVSREKKERFSLILESASTNQTSMYLCASVVRGQPQHFGDGTRLSIL.